This TCR beta chain comes out of a study of T cells after yellow fever vaccination. V was clipped by 4 bases and J by 2 bases; unmatched bases: 14. Germline CDR1 and CDR2: MNHEY and SMNVEV (reference sequence). The CDR3 loop spans 17 amino acids. Using its own MiXCR run on the 5' RACE reads, TCRdb lists one record per CDR3 protein. Of under 300,000 distinct CDR3 sequences in the sample, approximately 12% are singletons; the top ten hold roughly 0.5%. J is TRBJ2-7 and V is TRBV27, with 7 bases aligning to TRBD1. This receptor was obtained from a man aged 25 to 40 who received the YFV17D yellow fever vaccine. Here the sequenced sample was CD4+ T cells sorted from PBMCs, taken 45 days after the yellow fever booster vaccination. The CDR3 DNA reads TGTGCCAGCAGTTCGGAATATGGGGGACAGAAGCCCTACGAGCAGTACTTC. Its translation is CASSSEYGGQKPYEQYF.